Following are 21 T cell receptor beta chains from one sample sequenced in a study of shared clonotypes between healthy human individuals. Assay used: immunoSEQ multiplex PCR; TCRdb lists only in-frame clones, some missing. The sample yields roughly 2.2 million clones, approximately 95% seen once. The material sequenced was naive CD4+ T cells from PBMCs. The subset is: CD45RA+ positively selected. These receptors all stem from a man aged 18 to 35 in good health. Some clones in this sample may be carry-over from other donors' samples.

The CDR3 protein is CASSLRTGSGNTIYF. The CDR3 DNA follows: TGCGCCAGCAGCTTAAGGACAGGGTCCGGAAACACCATATATTTT. The chain employs TRBV5-1 and TRBJ1-3, with 8 bases that match TRBD1. V gave up 2 bases and J gave up 4 bases; unmatched junction bases: 5. Germline V lookup: CDR1 SGHRS, CDR2 YFSETQ. The CDR3 is made up of 15 amino acids.

The gene calls are TRBV7-3 and TRBJ2-3, with 10 bases lining up with TRBD2. Germline V gives CDR1 SGHTA, CDR2 FQGTGA. With 3 bases clipped from V and 5 bases from J, the junction kept 5 bases outside the gene matches. The CDR3 runs 15 residues. For the CDR3, the DNA is TGTGCCAGCAGCTTCCTAGCGGGAGAGGGAGATACGCAGTATTTT. Protein product: CASSFLAGEGDTQYF.

This clone was seen a single time. This rearrangement joins TRBV27 to TRBJ2-1; 10 bases agree with TRBD2. This CDR3 is 17 amino acids long. Germline V gene sequence: CDR1 MNHEY, CDR2 SMNVEV (reference sequence). The ends lost 6 bases at V and 0 bases at J; junction bases unmatched: 8. This chain's CDR3 is CASSHHGLADSYNEQFF. CDR3 in DNA: TGTGCCAGCAGCCACCACGGACTAGCGGACTCCTACAATGAGCAGTTCTTC.

V gene TRBV5-1 combines with J gene TRBJ1-3; 10 bases align to TRBD1. This CDR3 has 16 residues. Germline V gives CDR1 SGHRS, CDR2 YFSETQ. V gave up 0 bases and J gave up 2 bases; unmatched junction bases: 2. The CDR3 is CASSLGQGAAGNTIYF. Written as DNA, the CDR3 is TGCGCCAGCAGCTTGGGACAGGGGGCCGCTGGAAACACCATATATTTT.

The chain joins TRBV10-3 to TRBJ1-1; TRBD1 agrees at 7 bases. There are 13 residues in the CDR3. V gave up 8 bases and J gave up 7 bases; unmatched junction bases: 10. The germline V gene has CDR1 ENHRY and CDR2 SYGVKD. This CDR3 is CAISRGLSDEAFF. The CDR3 DNA is TGTGCCATCTCAAGGGGGCTGAGTGATGAAGCTTTCTTT.

The V and J genes are TRBV9 and TRBJ2-7; 8 nucleotides match TRBD1. The trim removed 4 bases at V and 1 base at J, leaving 7 bases unmatched. The CDR3 length is 15 residues. Germline V CDR1 and CDR2: SGDLS, YYNGEE. The CDR3 DNA reads as TGTGCCAGCAGCAGACGACAGGGGCCATCCTACGAGCAGTACTTC. Its protein is CASSRRQGPSYEQYF.

The chain joins TRBV5-4 to TRBJ2-2, with TRBD2 matching 8 bases. The V and J ends lost 4 bases and 7 bases, in that order; junction bases with no gene match: 15. Germline V gene lookup returns CDR1 SGHNT and CDR2 YYREEE (reference sequence). The CDR3 extends over 17 amino acids. For the CDR3, the DNA is TGTGCCAGCAGCCCCCCCGGGAACGGCGGGAGGTTCGGGGAGCTGTTTTTT. This translates into CASSPPGNGGRFGELFF.

This chain uses TRBV7-2 with TRBJ2-7; D unclear. Trimming stripped 1 base from V and 0 bases from J, with 16 bases between. This CDR3 is 17 amino acids long. Germline loops: CDR1 SGHTA, CDR2 FQGNSA. CDR3 loop: CASSLVHGQTSSYEQYF. CDR3 coding DNA: TGTGCCAGCAGCTTAGTTCACGGGCAAACGAGCTCCTACGAGCAGTACTTC.

This clone occurred once. The genes are TRBV10-3 and TRBJ2-7; D unclear. With 6 bases removed from V and 2 bases from J, the gap between germline ends came to 5 bases. Germline V gives CDR1 ENHRY, CDR2 SYGVKD. The CDR3 totals 11 residues. The CDR3 region has the DNA TGTGCCATCAGAGCAGCCTACGAGCAGTACTTC. This gives the protein CAIRAAYEQYF.

The chain couples TRBV28 to TRBJ1-2; no firm D call. Germline loops: CDR1 MDHEN, CDR2 SYDVKM. V shed 3 bases and J shed 1 base, with 9 bases lying between them. The CDR3 totals 14 residues. The CDR3 DNA sequence: TGTGCCAGCAGTTTTCTGGCTGTTAACTATGGCTACACCTTC. Its translation: CASSFLAVNYGYTF.

This sequence joins TRBV29-1 and TRBJ1-4, with 7 bases lining up with TRBD1. V shed 7 bases, J shed 8 bases, and the junction held 10 bases outside the gene matches. This CDR3 contains 13 residues. Germline V CDR1 and CDR2: SQVTM, ANQGSEA. CDR3 residues: CSARTGLGEKLFF. CDR3 DNA sequence: TGCAGCGCACGGACAGGCCTCGGAGAAAAACTGTTTTTT.

The chain carries TRBV6-1 and TRBJ1-4, with unresolved D. Germline CDR1 and CDR2: MNHNS and SASEGT. The V end was cut by 2 bases, the J end by 6 bases, with 7 bases between. The CDR3 loop spans 13 amino acids. The CDR3 sequence is CASSENRDEKLFF. In nucleotides, the CDR3 is TGTGCCAGCAGTGAAAATAGGGATGAAAAACTGTTTTTT.

This clone was recorded once. The CDR3: CASSPRAYTYEKLFF. The CDR3 DNA is TGTGCCAGCAGCCCTCGGGCGTATACCTATGAAAAACTGTTTTTT. V usage is TRBV2 and J usage is TRBJ1-4; D is unclear. Germline CDR1 is SNHLY and CDR2 is FYNNEI. Deletions cut 6 bases from V and 6 bases from J, with 17 bases between. The length of the CDR3 is 15 residues.

The chain links TRBV9 to TRBJ2-3; no clear D. CDR1 and CDR2 from the germline V gene are SGDLS and YYNGEE. The CDR3 runs to 12 residues. The V and J ends lost 3 bases and 4 bases respectively, with 6 bases between them. The CDR3 DNA reads TGTGCCAGCAGCGCCAGCCCAGATACGCAGTATTTT. It specifies CASSASPDTQYF.

The chain couples TRBV7-2 to TRBJ1-5; D is unclear. Looked up from germline, CDR1 is SGHTA and CDR2 is FQGNSA. This CDR3 has 15 amino acids. V was clipped by 1 base and J by 5 bases, with 12 bases between them. The CDR3 DNA reads TGTGCCAGCAGCTTAGTGAGGCAGGCCGATCAGCCCCAGCATTTT. Translated, it gives CASSLVRQADQPQHF.

The chain is built from TRBV10-3 and TRBJ2-2; the D gene is possibly TRBD2 (6 bases). The germline gives CDR1 ENHRY, CDR2 SYGVKD. The CDR3 loop spans 14 amino acids. The V gene lost 10 bases and the J gene lost 7 bases, with 19 bases spanning the gap. CDR3 in DNA: TGTGCCACCCTCGGACGGGGAGGTGGCGGGGAGCTGTTTTTT. Translating it yields CATLGRGGGGELFF.

The V and J genes are TRBV14 and TRBJ1-2, with D tentatively TRBD1 (6 bases). The CDR3 covers 14 residues. Germline V gene sequence: CDR1 SGHDN, CDR2 FVKESK. V was cut by 3 bases and J by 4 bases, with 12 bases left in between. The CDR3 sequence is CASSQVGHSYGYTF. Here the CDR3 DNA reads TGTGCCAGCAGCCAGGTGGGACACAGCTATGGCTACACCTTC.

The V and J genes are TRBV5-1 and TRBJ1-4; 8 positions match TRBD1. Per germline, CDR1 SGHRS and CDR2 YFSETQ. The CDR3 runs to 15 residues. After removal of 3 bases from V and 7 bases from J, the junction contained 8 bases not matched to a gene. CDR3 in DNA: TGCGCCAGCAGCTCGACAGGGGCCCGTGGTGAAAAACTGTTTTTT. Translation gives CASSSTGARGEKLFF.

V and J are TRBV6-1 and TRBJ2-7; TRBD2 matches at 9 bases. The junction had 8 bases not matched to a gene; V was cut back by 4 bases and J by 7 bases. This CDR3 has 14 residues. Per the germline V gene, CDR1 is MNHNS and CDR2 is SASEGT. The CDR3 DNA reads as TGTGCCAGCAGTGCTACTTGGCGGGAGGGTGAGCAGTACTTC. This codes for CASSATWREGEQYF.

The genes are TRBV2 and TRBJ1-2; TRBD1 agrees at 8 bases. The germline CDR1 and CDR2 sequences are SNHLY and FYNNEI. The junction had 7 bases not matched to a gene; V was cut back by 6 bases and J by 4 bases. The CDR3 contains 14 residues. Here the CDR3 reads CASRKDREGYGYTF. The CDR3 DNA reads TGTGCCAGCAGGAAGGACAGGGAGGGCTATGGCTACACCTTC.

The gene calls are TRBV6-4 and TRBJ2-1, with 13 positions matching TRBD2. CDR1 MRHNA and CDR2 SNTAGT come from the germline V gene. The CDR3 totals 19 residues. Trimming removed 2 bases from V and 4 bases from J; junction bases left unmatched: 11. For the CDR3, the DNA is TGTGCCAGCAGTGACAGGCCTCTCCCGGGACTAGCGGGATACAATGAGCAGTTCTTC. This codes for CASSDRPLPGLAGYNEQFF.